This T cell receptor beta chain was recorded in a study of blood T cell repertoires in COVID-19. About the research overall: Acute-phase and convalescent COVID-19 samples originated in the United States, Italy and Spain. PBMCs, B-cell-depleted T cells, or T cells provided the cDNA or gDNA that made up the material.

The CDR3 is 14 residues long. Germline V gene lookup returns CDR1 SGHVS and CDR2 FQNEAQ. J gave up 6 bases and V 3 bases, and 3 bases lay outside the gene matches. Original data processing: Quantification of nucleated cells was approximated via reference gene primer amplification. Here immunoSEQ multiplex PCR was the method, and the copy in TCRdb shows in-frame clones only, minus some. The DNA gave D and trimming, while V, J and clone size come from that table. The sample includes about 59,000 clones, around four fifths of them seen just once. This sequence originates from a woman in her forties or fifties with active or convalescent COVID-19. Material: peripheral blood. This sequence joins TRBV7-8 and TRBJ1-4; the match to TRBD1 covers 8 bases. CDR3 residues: CASSFYRGDEKLFF. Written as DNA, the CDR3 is TGTGCCAGCAGCTTTTACAGGGGGGATGAAAAACTGTTTTTT.